This is a list of T cell receptor beta chains from one sample in a study of blood T cell repertoires in COVID-19. Using immunoSEQ multiplex PCR, the repertoire was profiled, and TCRdb retains in-frame clones only, with some absent. The sample yields some 270,000 clones, approximately 90% seen once. Sequenced: PBMCs or T cells enriched from blood (not recorded which). These receptors were collected from a middle-aged man who had been exposed to COVID-19. Each CDR3 is given without its conserved first and last residue.

j_call	v_call	cdr3_aa
TRBJ1-2	TRBV3-1/TRBV3-2	ASSQDPKGGYT
TRBJ2-2	TRBV5-3	ARSQLVVEPAVSGELF
TRBJ2-7	TRBV19	ASSSSGLGQGYEQY
TRBJ1-1	TRBV5-6	ASSLGTSGLLRAKAF
TRBJ2-2	TRBV6-5	AIQGPNTGELF
TRBJ2-2	TRBV6-6	ASSTTGGAGSGELF
TRBJ1-6	TRBV11-2	ASSLERTGFSPLH
TRBJ1-5	TRBV6-5	ASSYDQNQPQH
TRBJ1-1	TRBV9	ASSVEGGLNTEAF
TRBJ2-2	TRBV7-6	ASSLFGGQGAPGELF
TRBJ1-5	TRBV2	ASSGEAQADQPQH
TRBJ2-5	TRBV5-1	ASSPGQGAGQETQY
TRBJ2-3	TRBV13	ASSLGRGDTQY
TRBJ2-2	TRBV2	ASSGTGGINTGELF
TRBJ1-6	TRBV6-2/TRBV6-3	ASSYLRGDSGRDSPLH
TRBJ1-5	TRBV27	ASGSLDAGQPQH
TRBJ2-5	TRBV7-2	ASRRSGPQETQY
TRBJ2-5	TRBV4-1	ASSQPTSGMRETQY
TRBJ2-7	TRBV7-2	ASSLTLAGVYEQY
TRBJ2-1	TRBV6-4	ASSDGGTGGHEQF
TRBJ1-1	TRBV11-2	ASSLLPGLNTEAF
TRBJ1-1	TRBV18	ASSQGVLNTEAF
TRBJ1-4	TRBV2	ASRTPTGTNEKLF
TRBJ1-1	TRBV6-1	ASRESWTGPGTEAF
TRBJ1-2	TRBV28	ASREGGVEGYT
TRBJ1-5	TRBV30	AWSRGEGQPQH
TRBJ2-2	TRBV5-1	ASRLAGDTGELF
TRBJ1-5	TRBV28	ASSSQQGASNQPQH